This TCR beta chain was profiled in a study of blood T cell repertoires in COVID-19. Looking at the study overall: The United States, Italy and Spain provided the acute and convalescent COVID-19 samples.

Authors' processing steps: Estimated nucleated cell counts came from reference gene primer amplification. Method: immunoSEQ multiplex PCR; TCRdb's copy keeps in-frame clones and lacks some. Clone size and the V and J calls come from that table; the DNA yielded D and trimming. The sample has fewer than 350,000 clones, around 81% seen once. Material: peripheral blood. This sequence was found in an older woman with active or convalescent COVID-19.

In DNA form, the CDR3 reads TGTGCCACAACAGGGGTAACTGGAAACACCATATATTTT. Translated: CATTGVTGNTIYF. The chain has TRBV6-1 and TRBJ1-3, with TRBD1 identical over 7 bases. The junction had 5 bases not matched to a gene; V was cut back by 10 bases and J by 2 bases. CDR1 MNHNS and CDR2 SASEGT come from the germline V gene. The CDR3 totals 13 residues.